What follows describes a single T cell receptor beta chain. The data were taken from a study of identifying expanded T cells in peripheral blood. CDR3 length: 15 residues. Trimming at V came to 5 bases and at J to 6 bases, leaving 12 bases not matched to a gene. Germline values: CDR1 SGHVS, CDR2 FNYEAQ. Assay used: immunoSEQ multiplex PCR; TCRdb lists only in-frame clones, some missing. The repertoire holds roughly 90,000 clones, with about 88% as singletons. Sequencing used blood. The TCR was taken from a person between 18 and 75 years old in good health. The J gene is TRBJ2-7, the V gene TRBV7-6; 8 bases line up with TRBD1. The DNA of the CDR3 is TGTGCCAGCAGCGGATTCCGGGACAGGCGAAGCGAGCAGTACTTC. Translation: CASSGFRDRRSEQYF. Together with reference TRBV7-6 and TRBJ2-7, the CDR3 gives the full variable domain: GAGVSQSPRYKVTKRGQDVALRCDPISGHVSLYWYRQALGQGPEFLTYFNYEAQQDKSGLPNDRFSAERPEGSISTLTIQRTEQRDSAMYRCASSGFRDRRSEQYFGPGTRLTVT.